This T cell receptor beta chain stems from a study of identical twins. Each cDNA held unique molecular identifiers, and template switching gave it a universal primer site. TCRdb re-called the 5' RACE reads through MiXCR, storing one row per CDR3 protein. This repertoire shows approximately 280,000 distinct CDR3 sequences, about 8.1% found once; its top ten account for around 2.1%. Ten or more counts support this clonotype. The antigen is not known. Study-level points and caveats: Out-of-frame alpha sequences common to twins were enriched for low generation probability. Among beta out-of-frame sequences, excess sharing between twins appeared weaker.

J gave up 3 bases and V 0 bases, and 25 bases lay outside the gene matches. The CDR3 extends over 22 amino acids. Germline V gives CDR1 SGHRS, CDR2 YFSETQ. The sample was also reused in another study, on yellow fever vaccine responses in identical twins. That publication notes: Twins showed a vaccine T cell response that reportedly seemed partly convergent, partly personalized.

J is TRBJ2-7 and V is TRBV5-1; 9 nucleotides line up with TRBD1. The receptor was derived from a woman between 18 and 29 years old in good health. Sequencing input: memory (CD45RO+) T cells sorted from blood. CDR3 loop: CASSLATQQDRGAKGVLYEQYF. The DNA for the CDR3 is TGCGCCAGCAGCTTGGCCACCCAACAGGACAGGGGCGCAAAAGGGGTTCTCTACGAGCAGTACTTC.